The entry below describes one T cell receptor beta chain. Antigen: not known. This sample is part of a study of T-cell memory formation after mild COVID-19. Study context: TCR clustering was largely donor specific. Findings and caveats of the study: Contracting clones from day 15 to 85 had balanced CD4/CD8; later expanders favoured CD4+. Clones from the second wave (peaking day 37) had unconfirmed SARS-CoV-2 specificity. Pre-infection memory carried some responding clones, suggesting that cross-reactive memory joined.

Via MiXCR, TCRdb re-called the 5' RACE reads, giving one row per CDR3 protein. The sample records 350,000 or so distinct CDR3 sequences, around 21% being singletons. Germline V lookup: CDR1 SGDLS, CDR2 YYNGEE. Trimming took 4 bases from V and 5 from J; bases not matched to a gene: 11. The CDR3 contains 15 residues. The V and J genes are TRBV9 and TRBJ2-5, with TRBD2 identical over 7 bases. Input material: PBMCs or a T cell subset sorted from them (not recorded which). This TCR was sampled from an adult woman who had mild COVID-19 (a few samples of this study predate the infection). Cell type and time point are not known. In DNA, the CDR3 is TGTGCCAGCAGCCTTCAGAACGGGGGAGGGGAGACCCAGTACTTC. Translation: CASSLQNGGGETQYF.